The T cell receptor (beta chain) described here comes from a study of human T cells and chemical hapten exposure (dated by TCRdb to about 2021). A note on the overall study: For sensitization, 2% DPC in acetone was applied to a roughly 2 cm by roughly 2 cm area of upper inner arm skin. Patients additionally received weekly therapeutic DPC doses to the scalp throughout the roughly 26-week study period. Patch testing was performed on the upper back with Finn chambers containing 0.01% DPC, and the patch tests were scored after 6 days according to International Contact Dermatitis Research Group standards. Alopecia areata with under or over 50% scalp involvement, alopecia totalis and alopecia universalis were represented in the patient cohort, which was mostly female. Libraries were pooled for sequencing, and per-sample TCR yields varied mainly because of small differences in library volumes within the pool. Peripheral blood TCR repertoire changes were tracked in vivo in alopecia patients during primary and secondary sensitization to the hapten diphenylcyclopropenone (DPC). Blood was sampled from patients pre-sensitization (week 0) and at 2, 6 and about 24 weeks after DPC sensitization. Roughly 30 alopecia patients provided blood for TCR sequencing at one to four time points (pre-sensitization, 2, 6 and 24 weeks). The paper as a whole reports these results and caveats: Because all patients had alopecia, a presumed autoimmune disease, the immune response of the patients might differ from that of healthy individuals. DPC sensitization did not change the number of TCRs with a frequency above 1 in 1000, and there was no evidence of changes in global repertoire structure. Significantly more large CDR3 similarity clusters were formed by expanded TCRs than by pre-sensitization or healthy control sets, consistent with antigen-driven responses. After repeated subsampling, the strength of the expansion versus patch-test correlation and the threshold at which it became significant changed. Patch test score was positively correlated with the number of PT1 expanded TCRs, with significance at thresholds 8, 16 and 32 but not at 4.

The CDR3, from cysteine to phenylalanine, totals 15 residues. CDR3 DNA is the only sequence kept; it has 45 bases, read in frame from the first base. From the germline V gene, CDR1 is SGDLS and CDR2 is YYNGEE. Relative to germline, V is 3 bases shorter and J is 4 bases shorter, with 15 bases between their ends. The method was RACE. Data came from a NextSeq 500. During library preparation, unique molecular identifiers were attached to individual cDNA molecules so that TCRs could be counted in a quantitative, reproducible way. Each blood RNA sample was used to sequence both TCR alpha and TCR beta chains. In the authors' own workflow: A median of about 87,000 TCRs per sample was observed, with a range of about 23,224 to 690,600. V, J and CDR3 annotation of the TCR reads was carried out using the Decombinator software suite. For PS versus PT1 abundance plots, all samples were subsampled to the same number of TCRs (28,000). TCRs were defined as expanded if absent before sensitization and observed at least eight times at the 2-week time point. TCRdb reprocessing: public reads trimmed at Q25 with fastp, clones called with MiXCR, in-frame beta chains kept. Rows with one shared CDR3 protein collapse into an entry with the most common genes and DNA. Here the V and J calls rest on TCRdb's processing, not on the authors' analysis. The table for this sample lists about 61,000 distinct CDR3 sequences; around 7% of them were counted only once. The ten largest clones add up to under 2% of the sample.

The time point label for this specimen denotes: pre-sensitization, week 0. In light of the paper, this sample's treatment or condition label describes: therapeutic diphenylcyclopropenone sensitization with weekly scalp DPC. Blood at each patch-test visit was drawn before the patch test was applied. To be eligible, patients had to be aged 18 to 70, diagnosed with alopecia and judged suitable for DPC therapy, while pregnant patients were excluded. Unfractionated whole blood was collected in Tempus Blood RNA tubes, and total RNA was extracted from that blood. Regarding this clonotype: The antigen this receptor binds is unknown. No quality values exist for individual bases; no much larger clone is one base distant.

The rearrangement combines TRBV9 with TRBJ2-3; tentative D gene TRBD1, with 6 bases matching. The sequence was obtained from a woman aged 25 to 39 with alopecia areata. Some clones in this sample may be carry-over from other donors' samples. Sequences were derived from whole blood, sampled in connection with sensitization to the hapten diphenylcyclopropenone (DPC). The CDR3 protein is CASSAGVHGADTQYF. The DNA reads as follows: TGTGCCAGCAGCGCAGGGGTACACGGCGCAGATACGCAGTATTTT.